The rows below give T cell receptor beta chains drawn from one sample of a study of T cell responses to AZD1222 COVID-19 vaccine. Assay used: immunoSEQ multiplex PCR; TCRdb lists only in-frame clones, some missing. The sample records about 110,000 clones, approximately 90% being singletons. The sequences come from peripheral blood, collected on day 0 of AZD1222 vaccination. These receptors were collected from an adult in good health. Both conserved end residues are part of each CDR3. D genes are given only for firm matches. Expanded clones are given a class, and other clones once, few, many or no size at all.

D,J,size,V,DNA,CDR3
.,TRBJ1-2,.,TRBV29-1,TGCAGCGTTGAAGATGGGCGGGCAGACTACACCTTC,CSVEDGRADYTF
TRBD1,TRBJ2-7,.,TRBV6-5,TGTGCCAGCAGTTACGATCGACAGGGTCACTACGAGCAGTACTTC,CASSYDRQGHYEQYF
.,TRBJ1-3,.,TRBV5-5,TGTGCCAGCAGCCCCGGGGCCCCTGGAAACACCATATATTTT,CASSPGAPGNTIYF
.,TRBJ1-2,once,TRBV30,TGTGCCTTGACCCGGGCTATAGGAGGCTACACCTTC,CALTRAIGGYTF
TRBD1,TRBJ1-1,.,TRBV5-1,TGCGCCAGCAGCTTCGCAGGGGGCACTGAAGCTTTCTTT,CASSFAGGTEAFF
.,TRBJ2-7,.,TRBV18,TGTGCCAGCTCTTTGAGGACGGTTTCAGACGAGCAGTACTTC,CASSLRTVSDEQYF
TRBD2,TRBJ2-1,.,TRBV19,TGTGCCAGTAGGATCGGGACTAGCGGGAGAGATGAGCAGTTCTTC,CASRIGTSGRDEQFF
.,TRBJ2-1,.,TRBV3-1/TRBV3-2,TGTGCCAGCAGCCAGGGGATGGGGCAGTTCTTC,CASSQGMGQFF
TRBD2,TRBJ2-1,.,TRBV29-1,TGCAGCGTTGAGGGACTAGCGGGGAATGAGCAGTTCTTC,CSVEGLAGNEQFF
.,TRBJ1-4,.,TRBV7-9,TGTGCCAGCAGCTTGGATCTCAATGAAAAACTGTTTTTT,CASSLDLNEKLFF
.,TRBJ1-4,.,TRBV25-1,TGTGCCAGCAGATATCAGGGGATTGGGGAAAAACTGTTTTTT,CASRYQGIGEKLFF
.,TRBJ2-2,.,TRBV19,TGTGCCAGTAGTATCCTTCACGGGGGCGGGGAGCTGTTTTTT,CASSILHGGGELFF
.,TRBJ1-4,.,TRBV25-1,TGTGCCAGCAGTGGGGACAAGAATGAAAAACTGTTTTTT,CASSGDKNEKLFF
.,TRBJ2-1,.,TRBV20-1,TGCAGTGCTACGAGGGTCTATGAGCAGTTCTTC,CSATRVYEQFF
.,TRBJ1-1,.,TRBV25-1,TGTGCCAGCAGTGAAAGCGTCAGTGAAGCTTTCTTT,CASSESVSEAFF
.,TRBJ2-7,.,TRBV6-1,TGTGCCAGCAGTGAAGCGCTTCGGGCAGGGACCCCTTTAAAGCAGTACTTC,CASSEALRAGTPLKQYF
TRBD1,TRBJ1-2,.,TRBV12-5,TGTGCTAGTGGTTTGAACCGGGGACAGGGCTATGGCTACACCTTC,CASGLNRGQGYGYTF
.,TRBJ1-5,.,TRBV7-2,TGTGCCAGCAGCTCCAATTCGGCAGGAAATAGCAATCAGCCCCAGCATTTT,CASSSNSAGNSNQPQHF
TRBD2,TRBJ2-1,few,TRBV10-3,TGTGCCATCAGACCAGGCGGACTAGCGGATTACGCCTACAATGAGCAGTTCTTC,CAIRPGGLADYAYNEQFF
.,TRBJ2-2,.,TRBV5-1,TGCGCCAGCACCCCTCGGGCTGGCGGGGAGCTGTTTTTT,CASTPRAGGELFF
.,TRBJ1-2,once,TRBV16,TGTGCCAGCAGCAAGGAATCGTCGGAATTCTATGGCTACACCTTC,CASSKESSEFYGYTF
.,TRBJ1-5,.,TRBV25-1,TGTGCCAGCAGTCGCGGCACCTATCAGCCCCAGCATTTT,CASSRGTYQPQHF
.,TRBJ1-2,.,TRBV7-9,TGTGCCAGCAGCTTAGCAGCAGGGAACTATGGCTACACCTTC,CASSLAAGNYGYTF
.,TRBJ1-1,.,TRBV7-2,TGTGCCAGCAGCCAGTGGACGGATGAAGCTTTCTTT,CASSQWTDEAFF
.,TRBJ2-5,.,TRBV10-3,TGTGCCATCAGTGACCCGGGCCTAAGCCAGTACTTC,CAISDPGLSQYF
.,TRBJ2-7,.,TRBV5-1,TGCGCCAGCAGCTCTTTGGGGGGTTGGGGCGAGCAGTACTTC,CASSSLGGWGEQYF
TRBD1,TRBJ1-2,.,TRBV5-1,TGCGCCAGCAGCGGGGGGGACAGGAGGACTAACTATGGCTACACCTTC,CASSGGDRRTNYGYTF
.,TRBJ2-7,.,TRBV5-1,TGCGCCAGCAGCCGGAATCAGGGCGCCTCCTACGAGCAGTACTTC,CASSRNQGASYEQYF
.,TRBJ1-1,.,TRBV7-9,TGTGCCAGCAGCTCTATACCTGGAGCTGAAGCTTTCTTT,CASSSIPGAEAFF
.,TRBJ1-5,.,TRBV30,TGTGCCTGGAGTATCAGCAATCAGCCCCAGCATTTT,CAWSISNQPQHF
.,TRBJ1-1,.,TRBV9,TGTGCCAGCAGCGTAGAGTTAGGGGGTCCCGAAATGGAGACTGAAGCTTTCTTT,CASSVELGGPEMETEAFF
.,TRBJ1-5,.,TRBV3-1/TRBV3-2,TGTGCCAGCAGCCAAGGGGTGAATAGCAATCAGCCCCAGCATTTT,CASSQGVNSNQPQHF
.,TRBJ1-1,.,TRBV2,TGTGCCAGCAGGAGGGAGGTAAGATGGACTGAAGCTTTCTTT,CASRREVRWTEAFF
.,TRBJ1-1,.,TRBV18,TGTGCCAGCTCACCGGGGAGGGGGAAAATGAACACTGAAGCTTTCTTT,CASSPGRGKMNTEAFF
.,TRBJ1-2,.,TRBV27,TGTGCCAGCAGTTTAAAACCCCTAAACTATGGCTACACCTTC,CASSLKPLNYGYTF
.,TRBJ2-1,once,TRBV19,TGTGCCAGTAGTCCGCCCCCGAGAGGGATCCATGAGCAGTTCTTC,CASSPPPRGIHEQFF
.,TRBJ1-1,.,TRBV4-1,TGCGCCAGCAGCCTAATCACCACGGGGGGCGCGAACACTGAAGCTTTCTTT,CASSLITTGGANTEAFF
.,TRBJ1-6,.,TRBV5-6,TGTGCCAGCAGCGGGGGTGGGAGCTCCTATAATTCACCCCTCCACTTT,CASSGGGSSYNSPLHF
.,TRBJ1-3,.,TRBV10-3,TGTGCCAGCGGGACACTCGGAAACACCATATATTTT,CASGTLGNTIYF
TRBD1,TRBJ2-1,.,TRBV30,TGTGCCTGGAGGGGGACAGTATACAATGAGCAGTTCTTC,CAWRGTVYNEQFF
.,TRBJ2-7,few,TRBV6-5,TGTGCCAGCAGCCGTACAGGGAGTGAAACCTACGAGCAGTACTTC,CASSRTGSETYEQYF
.,TRBJ1-3,.,TRBV7-9,TGTGCCAGCACCCCACCATCTTCCGGAAACACCATATATTTT,CASTPPSSGNTIYF
TRBD1,TRBJ1-4,.,TRBV30,TGTGCCTGGAGTGTAGACTGGGACAGGGGCGAAAAACTGTTTTTT,CAWSVDWDRGEKLFF
.,TRBJ2-3,.,TRBV5-1,TGCGCCAGCAGCTTGGGGGGAACTAGCACAGATACGCAGTATTTT,CASSLGGTSTDTQYF
.,TRBJ2-2,few,TRBV5-1,TGCGCCAGCAGCCAAATGGGGGACACCGGGGAGCTGTTTTTT,CASSQMGDTGELFF
TRBD2,TRBJ2-1,.,TRBV2,TGTGCCAGCAGTGACCTGACTAGCGGCATCTACAATGAGCAGTTCTTC,CASSDLTSGIYNEQFF
.,TRBJ2-2,once,TRBV19,TGTGCCAGTAGTACCCTGGCAGACGCGAACACCGGGGAGCTGTTTTTT,CASSTLADANTGELFF
.,TRBJ1-6,.,TRBV27,TGTGCCAGCAGGGGAACAGGGTCTAATTCACCCCTCCACTTT,CASRGTGSNSPLHF
TRBD2,TRBJ2-1,few,TRBV5-5,TGTGCCAGCAGCTTAGCGGGAGGGTCGATGAATGAGCAGTTCTTC,CASSLAGGSMNEQFF